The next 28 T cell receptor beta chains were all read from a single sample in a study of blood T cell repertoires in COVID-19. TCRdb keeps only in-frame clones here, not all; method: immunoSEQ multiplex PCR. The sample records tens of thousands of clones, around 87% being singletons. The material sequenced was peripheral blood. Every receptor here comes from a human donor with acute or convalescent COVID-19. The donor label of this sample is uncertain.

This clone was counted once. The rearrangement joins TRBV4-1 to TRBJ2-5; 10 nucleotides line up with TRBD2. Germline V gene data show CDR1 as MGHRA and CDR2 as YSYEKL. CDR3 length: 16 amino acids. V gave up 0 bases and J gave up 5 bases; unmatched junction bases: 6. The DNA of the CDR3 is TGCGCCAGCAGCCAAGAAGTTAGCGGGGGGCGGGAGACCCAGTACTTC. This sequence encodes CASSQEVSGGRETQYF.

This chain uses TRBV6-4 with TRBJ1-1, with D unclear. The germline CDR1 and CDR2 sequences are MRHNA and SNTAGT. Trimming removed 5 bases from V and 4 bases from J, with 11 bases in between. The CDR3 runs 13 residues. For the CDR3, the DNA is TGTGCCAGCAGTCTACGGGTGGGCACTGAAGCTTTCTTT. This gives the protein CASSLRVGTEAFF.

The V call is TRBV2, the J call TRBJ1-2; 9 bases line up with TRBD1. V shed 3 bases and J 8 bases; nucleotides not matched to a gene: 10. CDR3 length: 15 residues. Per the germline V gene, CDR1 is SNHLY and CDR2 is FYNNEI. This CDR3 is CASSDRGQGFSGYTF. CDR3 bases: TGTGCCAGCAGTGACCGAGGACAGGGGTTCTCCGGCTACACCTTC.

For the CDR3, the DNA is TGTGCCAGCAGCTTAGGGGTAGCGGGGAGCACAGATACGCAGTATTTT. This translates into CASSLGVAGSTDTQYF. The genes are TRBV7-9 and TRBJ2-3, with 8 bases fitting TRBD2. The CDR3 length is 16 residues. Losses at the gene ends were 1 base for V and 0 bases for J; bases not matched to a gene: 3. From germline, CDR1 is SEHNR and CDR2 FQNEAQ (reference sequence).

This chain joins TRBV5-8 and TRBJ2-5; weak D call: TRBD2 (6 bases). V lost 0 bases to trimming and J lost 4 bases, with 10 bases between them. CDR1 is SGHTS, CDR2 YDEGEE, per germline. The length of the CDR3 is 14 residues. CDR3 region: CASSLEAGRETQYF. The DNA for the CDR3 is TGTGCCAGCAGCTTGGAGGCGGGGAGAGAGACCCAGTACTTC.

The CDR3 loop reads CASSRGAYGELFF. CDR3 sequence (DNA): TGTGCCAGCTCCCGGGGGGCGTACGGGGAGCTGTTTTTT. This chain uses TRBV12-3 or TRBV12-4 with TRBJ2-2; weak D call: TRBD2 (7 bases). The CDR3 has 13 residues. Trimming removed 8 bases from V and 7 bases from J, with 14 bases in between.

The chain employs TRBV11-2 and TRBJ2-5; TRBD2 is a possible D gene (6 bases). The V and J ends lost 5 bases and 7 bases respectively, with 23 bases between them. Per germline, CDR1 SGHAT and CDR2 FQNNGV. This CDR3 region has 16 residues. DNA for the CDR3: TGTGCCAGCAGCCTACGGACTACACCGCTTGGAGGGACCCAGTACTTC. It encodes CASSLRTTPLGGTQYF.

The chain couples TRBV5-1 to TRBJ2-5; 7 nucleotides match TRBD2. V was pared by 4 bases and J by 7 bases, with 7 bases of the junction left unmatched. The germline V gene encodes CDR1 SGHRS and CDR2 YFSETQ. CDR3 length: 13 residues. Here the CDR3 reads CASSVSPGGTQYF. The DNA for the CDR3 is TGCGCCAGCAGCGTCTCACCGGGGGGGACCCAGTACTTC. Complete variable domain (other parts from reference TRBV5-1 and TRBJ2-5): KAGVTQTPRYLIKTRGQQVTLSCSPISGHRSVSWYQQTPGQGLQFLFEYFSETQRNKGNFPGRFSGRQFSNSRSEMNVSTLELGDSALYLCASSVSPGGTQYFGPGTRLLVL.

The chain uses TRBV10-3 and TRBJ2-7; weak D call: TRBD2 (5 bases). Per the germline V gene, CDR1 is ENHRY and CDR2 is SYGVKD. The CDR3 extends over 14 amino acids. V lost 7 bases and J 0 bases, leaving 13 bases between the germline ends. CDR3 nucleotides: TGTGCCATCAACCACCCGGGGAGCTCCTACGAGCAGTACTTC. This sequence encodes CAINHPGSSYEQYF.

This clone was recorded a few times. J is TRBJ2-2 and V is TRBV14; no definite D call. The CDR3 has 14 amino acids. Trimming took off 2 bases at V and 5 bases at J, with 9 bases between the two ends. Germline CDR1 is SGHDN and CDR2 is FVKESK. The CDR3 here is CASSQQVLTGELFF. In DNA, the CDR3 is TGTGCCAGCAGCCAACAGGTGTTGACCGGGGAGCTGTTTTTT.

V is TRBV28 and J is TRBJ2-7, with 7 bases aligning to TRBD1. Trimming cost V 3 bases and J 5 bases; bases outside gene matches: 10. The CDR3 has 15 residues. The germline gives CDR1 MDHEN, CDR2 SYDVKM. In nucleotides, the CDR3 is TGTGCCAGCAGTTTCAACAGGGGCCTGGGGCACGAGCAGTACTTC. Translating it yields CASSFNRGLGHEQYF.

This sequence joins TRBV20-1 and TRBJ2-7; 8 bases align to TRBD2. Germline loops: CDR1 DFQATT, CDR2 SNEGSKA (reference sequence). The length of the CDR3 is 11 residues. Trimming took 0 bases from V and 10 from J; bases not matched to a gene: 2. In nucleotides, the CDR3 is TGCAGTGCTAGAGATCGGGAGGGTCAGTACTTC. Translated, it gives CSARDREGQYF.

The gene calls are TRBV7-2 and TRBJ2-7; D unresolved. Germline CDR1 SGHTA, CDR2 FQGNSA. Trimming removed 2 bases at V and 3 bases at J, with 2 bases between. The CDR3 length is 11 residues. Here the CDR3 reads CASSLLYEQYF. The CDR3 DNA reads TGTGCCAGCAGCTTACTCTACGAGCAGTACTTC.

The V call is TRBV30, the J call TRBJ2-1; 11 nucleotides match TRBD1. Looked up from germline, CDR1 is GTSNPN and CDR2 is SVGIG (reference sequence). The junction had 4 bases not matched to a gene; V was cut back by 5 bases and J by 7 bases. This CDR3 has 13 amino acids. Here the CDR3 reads CAWGQGARNEQFF. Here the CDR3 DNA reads TGTGCCTGGGGACAGGGGGCGAGAAATGAGCAGTTCTTC.

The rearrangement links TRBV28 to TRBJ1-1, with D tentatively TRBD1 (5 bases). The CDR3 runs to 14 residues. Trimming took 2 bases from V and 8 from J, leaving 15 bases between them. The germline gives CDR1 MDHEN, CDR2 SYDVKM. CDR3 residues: CASSLGGARGEAFF. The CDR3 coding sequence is TGTGCCAGCAGTTTAGGAGGGGCCAGAGGCGAAGCTTTCTTT.

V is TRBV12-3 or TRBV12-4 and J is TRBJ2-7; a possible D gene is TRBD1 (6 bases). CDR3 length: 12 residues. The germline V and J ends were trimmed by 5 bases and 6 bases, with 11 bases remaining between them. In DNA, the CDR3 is TGTGCCAGCAGTCCCAACAGGGCCGAGCAGTACTTC. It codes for CASSPNRAEQYF.

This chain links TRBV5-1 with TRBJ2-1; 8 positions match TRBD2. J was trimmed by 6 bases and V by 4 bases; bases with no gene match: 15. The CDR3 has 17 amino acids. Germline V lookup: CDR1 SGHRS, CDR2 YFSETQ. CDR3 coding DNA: TGCGCCAGCAGCCCTTCCCTGGGCGGGGGGCCTTTCAATGAGCAGTTCTTC. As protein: CASSPSLGGGPFNEQFF.

The CDR3 reads CASRIGENQPQHF. CDR3 coding DNA: TGTGCCAGCAGGATAGGAGAAAATCAGCCCCAGCATTTT. The chain couples TRBV6-5 to TRBJ1-5, with D unresolved. Trimming stripped 6 bases from V and 4 bases from J, with 10 bases between. CDR1 and CDR2 (germline): MNHEY, SVGAGI. The CDR3 length is 13 residues.

For the CDR3, the DNA is TGTGCCAGCAGTTACTCTCACGGCGGGGGAGGTAGTCGAGAGACCCAGTACTTC. This codes for CASSYSHGGGGSRETQYF. The gene calls are TRBV6-2 or TRBV6-3 and TRBJ2-5, with TRBD2 matching over 7 bases. CDR1 and CDR2 (germline): MNHEY, SVGEGT. J gave up 4 bases and V 0 bases, and 14 bases lay outside the gene matches. This CDR3 is 18 amino acids long.

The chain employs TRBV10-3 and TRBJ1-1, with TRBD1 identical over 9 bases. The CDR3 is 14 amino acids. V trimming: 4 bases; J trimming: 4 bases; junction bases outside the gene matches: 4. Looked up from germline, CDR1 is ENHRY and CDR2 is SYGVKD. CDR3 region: CAISAPDRGTEAFF. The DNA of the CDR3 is TGTGCCATCAGTGCGCCGGACAGGGGCACTGAAGCTTTCTTT.

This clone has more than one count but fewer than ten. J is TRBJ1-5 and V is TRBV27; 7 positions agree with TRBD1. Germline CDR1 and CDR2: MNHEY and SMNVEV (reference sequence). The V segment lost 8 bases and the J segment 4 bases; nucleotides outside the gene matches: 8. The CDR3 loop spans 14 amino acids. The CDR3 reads CASGLRDRNQPQHF. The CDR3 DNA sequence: TGTGCCAGCGGGCTCCGGGACAGAAATCAGCCCCAGCATTTT.

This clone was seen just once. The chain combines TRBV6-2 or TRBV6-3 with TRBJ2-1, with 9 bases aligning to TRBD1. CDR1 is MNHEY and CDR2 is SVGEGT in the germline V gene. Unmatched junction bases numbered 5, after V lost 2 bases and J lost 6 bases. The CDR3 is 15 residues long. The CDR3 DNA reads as TGTGCCAGCAGTTACGGGACAGGGCTTCGCAATGAGCAGTTCTTC. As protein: CASSYGTGLRNEQFF.

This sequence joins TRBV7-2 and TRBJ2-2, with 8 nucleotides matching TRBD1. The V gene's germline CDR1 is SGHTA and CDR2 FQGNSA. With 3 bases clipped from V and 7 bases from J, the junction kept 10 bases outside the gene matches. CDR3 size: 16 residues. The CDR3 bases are TGTGCCAGCAGCTTCTACAGGGGGGACCCGCGCGGGGAGCTGTTTTTT. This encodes CASSFYRGDPRGELFF.

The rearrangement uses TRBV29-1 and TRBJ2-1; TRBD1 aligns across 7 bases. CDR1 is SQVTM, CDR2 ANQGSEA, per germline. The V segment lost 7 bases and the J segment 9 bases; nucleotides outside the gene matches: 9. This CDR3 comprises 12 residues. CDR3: CSAEEGATEQFF. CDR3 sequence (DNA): TGCAGCGCAGAAGAGGGGGCCACTGAGCAGTTCTTC.

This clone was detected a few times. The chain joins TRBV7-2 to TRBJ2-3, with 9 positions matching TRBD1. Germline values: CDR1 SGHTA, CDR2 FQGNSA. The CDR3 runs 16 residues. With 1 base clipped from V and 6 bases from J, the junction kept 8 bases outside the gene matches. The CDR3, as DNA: TGTGCCAGCAGCTTAGAACGGGACAGGGTTGTGGATACGCAGTATTTT. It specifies CASSLERDRVVDTQYF.

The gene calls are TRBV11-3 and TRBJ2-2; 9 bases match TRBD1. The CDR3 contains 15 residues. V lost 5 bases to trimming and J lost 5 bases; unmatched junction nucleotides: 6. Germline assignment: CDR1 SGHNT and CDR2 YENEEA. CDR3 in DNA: TGTGCCAGCAGCCCCCGGACAGGGGAAACCGGGGAGCTGTTTTTT. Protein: CASSPRTGETGELFF.

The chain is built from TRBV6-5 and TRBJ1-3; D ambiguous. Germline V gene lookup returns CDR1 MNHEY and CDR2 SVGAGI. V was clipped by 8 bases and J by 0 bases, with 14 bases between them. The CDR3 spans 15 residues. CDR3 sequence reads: CASAPDGDSGNTIYF. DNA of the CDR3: TGTGCCAGCGCCCCGGACGGGGACTCTGGAAACACCATATATTTT.

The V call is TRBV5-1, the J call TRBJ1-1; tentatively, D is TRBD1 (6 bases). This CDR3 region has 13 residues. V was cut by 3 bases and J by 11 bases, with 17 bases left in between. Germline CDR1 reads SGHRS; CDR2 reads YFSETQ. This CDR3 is CASSWEVGRGAFF. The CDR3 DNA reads TGCGCCAGCAGCTGGGAAGTTGGTAGGGGGGCTTTCTTT.